This entry lists 7 T cell receptor beta chains sequenced from one sample in a study of blood T cell repertoires in COVID-19. Profiling relied on immunoSEQ multiplex PCR, and the TCRdb table lists in-frame clones only, not all of them. The sample holds about 160,000 clones, about 85% seen once. Sequenced input: peripheral blood. These receptors originate from a woman aged 60-70 years with COVID-19, enrolled during active disease.

V gene TRBV5-1 combines with J gene TRBJ1-1; no firm D call. Looked up from germline, CDR1 is SGHRS and CDR2 is YFSETQ. This CDR3 is built from 14 residues. V dropped 4 bases and J dropped 11 bases, with 21 bases sitting between them. As DNA, the CDR3 is TGCGCCAGCAGCCCCGAGGCCCTAAACGCCGCCGCTTTCTTT. It is translated as CASSPEALNAAAFF.

The chain couples TRBV19 to TRBJ1-3; D gene uncertain. The length of the CDR3 is 13 residues. Looked up from germline, CDR1 is LNHDA and CDR2 is SQIVND (reference sequence). Trimming took 4 bases from V and 0 from J, leaving 4 bases between them. CDR3 residues: CASSTGSGNTIYF. CDR3 coding DNA: TGTGCCAGTAGTACGGGCTCTGGAAACACCATATATTTT.

The V and J genes are TRBV19 and TRBJ1-2; TRBD1 aligns across 7 bases. V dropped 5 bases and J dropped 4; count of bases not matched to a gene: 7. Germline assignment: CDR1 LNHDA and CDR2 SQIVND (reference sequence). The CDR3 length is 14 residues. In nucleotides, the CDR3 is TGTGCCAGTAGTCGGACAGGACCCCCCTATGGCTACACCTTC. Translating it yields CASSRTGPPYGYTF.

The V gene is TRBV5-1, the J gene TRBJ2-2; no clear D. The CDR3 loop spans 19 amino acids. Germline V gene data show CDR1 as SGHRS and CDR2 as YFSETQ. The V end was cut by 2 bases, the J end by 2 bases, with 22 bases between. The CDR3 DNA reads as TGCGCCAGCAGCTTCGGGTATGAGAGCGCACCTTATAACACCGGGGAGCTGTTTTTT. It is translated as CASSFGYESAPYNTGELFF.

The genes are TRBV6-1 and TRBJ1-2; D is unresolved. Germline lookup yields CDR1 MNHNS and CDR2 SASEGT. Deletions cut 2 bases from V and 8 bases from J, with 9 bases between. CDR3 length: 12 residues. The DNA of the CDR3 is TGTGCCAGCAGTGAACAGAACGTGGGCTACACCTTC. Translating it yields CASSEQNVGYTF.

This chain connects TRBV7-9 to TRBJ1-2; 10 nucleotides align to TRBD1. The ends lost 4 bases at V and 5 bases at J; junction bases unmatched: 7. Germline V CDR1 and CDR2: SEHNR, FQNEAQ (reference sequence). This CDR3 has 15 amino acids. CDR3 loop: CASSSRQGAWYGYTF. Written as DNA, the CDR3 is TGTGCCAGCAGCTCCCGACAGGGGGCGTGGTATGGCTACACCTTC.

The chain couples TRBV11-2 to TRBJ1-3, with D maybe TRBD1 (5 bases). CDR1 is SGHAT, CDR2 FQNNGV, per germline. V dropped 2 bases and J dropped 8 bases, with 7 bases sitting between them. CDR3 size: 12 residues. The CDR3 sequence: CASSLRGDTIYF. The CDR3 DNA reads TGTGCCAGCAGCTTAAGGGGTGACACCATATATTTT.